One sample yielded the 29 T cell receptor beta chains listed below, sequenced in a study of healthy donors' naive CD4 and CD8 T cells. A linear amplification protocol produced the TCR libraries from 500 ng of total RNA. TCRdb independently ran MiXCR on the reads; one entry per CDR3 protein. This sample has about 180,000 distinct CDR3 sequences, with over 60% found just once. Sequencing was performed on naive CD4+ and CD8+ T cells sorted from blood, pooled from several donors. The receptors come from a pool of human donors in good health; the sample pools cells from several healthy donors.

The V call is TRBV5-1, the J call TRBJ2-2; D not certain. The germline V and J ends were trimmed by 0 bases and 3 bases, with 3 bases remaining between them. This CDR3 contains 13 residues. Germline V CDR1 and CDR2: SGHRS, YFSETQ. CDR3 DNA sequence: TGCGCCAGCAGCTTGGCAGACACCGGGGAGCTGTTTTTT. Translating gives CASSLADTGELFF.

The gene calls are TRBV6-1 and TRBJ2-7; 10 bases are a match to TRBD2. CDR3 length equals 13 residues. V lost 6 bases and J lost 3; bases outside the gene matches: 2. Germline loops: CDR1 MNHNS, CDR2 SASEGT. CDR3 sequence reads: CASRLAGVYEQYF. In DNA, the CDR3 is TGTGCCAGCAGGCTAGCGGGAGTCTACGAGCAGTACTTC.

The rearrangement joins TRBV27 to TRBJ1-5, with TRBD1 identical over 7 bases. V lost 0 bases and J lost 5; bases outside the gene matches: 1. CDR3 length equals 14 residues. Germline values: CDR1 MNHEY, CDR2 SMNVEV (reference sequence). The CDR3 DNA reads TGTGCCAGCAGTTTATCAGGGGGCTATCAGCCCCAGCATTTT. Translation gives CASSLSGGYQPQHF.

This clonotype was recorded once. The rearrangement links TRBV30 to TRBJ1-5, with a tentative D call TRBD1 (6 bases). V was trimmed by 2 bases and J by 2 bases, leaving 13 bases between them. The length of the CDR3 is 15 residues. The V gene's germline CDR1 is GTSNPN and CDR2 SVGIG (reference sequence). In DNA, the CDR3 is TGTGCCTGGAGTTTGACGGGGGCCGGCAATCAGCCCCAGCATTTT. This sequence encodes CAWSLTGAGNQPQHF.

The V and J genes are TRBV6-5 and TRBJ2-7; perhaps TRBD2 as D (6 bases). CDR3 length equals 17 residues. Per the germline V gene, CDR1 is MNHEY and CDR2 is SVGAGI. Deletions cut 4 bases from V and 10 bases from J, with 29 bases between. The CDR3 DNA reads TGTGCCAGCAGTTCTGAAAGGGGACGTCGTCGGGTCGGGGGACAGTACTTC. Its translation is CASSSERGRRRVGGQYF.

This clonotype was found a few times. The rearrangement joins TRBV11-2 to TRBJ1-3; D ambiguous. Trimming took off 2 bases at V and 0 bases at J, with 11 bases between the two ends. This CDR3 spans 16 amino acids. Germline-derived CDR1 and CDR2 are SGHAT and FQNNGV. The CDR3 region is CASSLPADFSGNTIYF. The DNA of the CDR3 is TGTGCCAGCAGCTTACCCGCAGACTTCTCTGGAAACACCATATATTTT. Full variable domain (missing parts from reference TRBV11-2 and TRBJ1-3): EAGVAQSPRYKIIEKRQSVAFWCNPISGHATLYWYQQILGQGPKLLIQFQNNGVVDDSQLPKDRFSAERLKGVDSTLKIQPAKLEDSAVYLCASSLPADFSGNTIYFGEGSWLTVV.

This clonotype was seen only once. V gene TRBV20-1 combines with J gene TRBJ2-1; unclear D gene. The CDR3 contains 14 residues. Germline V gene data show CDR1 as DFQATT and CDR2 as SNEGSKA (reference sequence). The V end lost 6 bases, the J end lost 0 bases, and 12 bases lay between the germline ends. In DNA, the CDR3 is TGCAGTGCCGAAATGGCAGCCTCCTACAATGAGCAGTTCTTC. It encodes CSAEMAASYNEQFF.

The chain recombines TRBV6-5 with TRBJ2-1; D might be TRBD2 (5 bases). Between the trimmed V and J ends, which lost 8 bases and 0 bases, there was a span of 11 bases. There are 14 residues in the CDR3. Germline CDR1 is MNHEY and CDR2 is SVGAGI. The CDR3 here is CASADYPSYNEQFF. In DNA, the CDR3 is TGTGCCAGCGCAGACTACCCCTCCTACAATGAGCAGTTCTTC.

V gene TRBV5-6 combines with J gene TRBJ2-3; perhaps TRBD2 as D (5 bases). Trimming removed 1 base at V and 2 bases at J, with 8 bases between. Germline lookup yields CDR1 SGHDT and CDR2 YYEEEE. The CDR3 runs to 14 residues. The DNA of the CDR3 is TGTGCCAGCAGCTTGACTAGAAACACAGATACGCAGTATTTT. Its protein is CASSLTRNTDTQYF.

The genes are TRBV4-2 and TRBJ2-5, with a weak D call TRBD2 (6 bases). The germline V gene has CDR1 LGHNA and CDR2 YNFKEQ. The CDR3 is 14 amino acids. Trimming took 5 bases from V and 4 from J, leaving 14 bases between them. DNA for the CDR3: TGTGCCAGCAGCTCTCGGACTAACGGAGAGACCCAGTACTTC. Translating gives CASSSRTNGETQYF.

This chain connects TRBV19 to TRBJ1-1; D unresolved. The germline V and J ends were trimmed by 3 bases and 1 base, with 9 bases remaining between them. CDR3 length equals 14 residues. CDR1 and CDR2 (germline): LNHDA, SQIVND (reference sequence). CDR3 in DNA: TGTGCCAGTAGTATTGGGCAGCGGAACACTGAAGCTTTCTTT. Encoded protein: CASSIGQRNTEAFF.

This clonotype was counted once. This chain joins TRBV27 and TRBJ1-1; 9 nucleotides align to TRBD1. The CDR3 is 14 residues long. The V segment lost 6 bases and the J segment 6 bases; nucleotides outside the gene matches: 8. Germline V gives CDR1 MNHEY, CDR2 SMNVEV (reference sequence). CDR3 loop: CASSMGRTGAEAFF. CDR3 in DNA: TGTGCCAGCAGCATGGGGCGGACAGGGGCTGAAGCTTTCTTT.

The chain links TRBV5-5 to TRBJ2-3; 8 bases agree with TRBD1. This CDR3 comprises 17 residues. Germline CDR1 is SGHKS and CDR2 is YYEKEE (reference sequence). The trim removed 2 bases at V and 0 bases at J, leaving 8 bases unmatched. Written as DNA, the CDR3 is TGTGCCAGCAGCTTTCCAGGGGGCTTCACTAGCACAGATACGCAGTATTTT. Encoded protein: CASSFPGGFTSTDTQYF.

The gene calls are TRBV5-6 and TRBJ1-2, with no clear D. There are 15 residues in the CDR3. CDR1 is SGHDT and CDR2 is YYEEEE in the germline V gene. Trimming took 4 bases from V and 1 from J, leaving 14 bases between them. The CDR3 DNA sequence: TGTGCCAGCAGCCTCGATCTGATGGGTAACTATGGCTACACCTTC. Its translation is CASSLDLMGNYGYTF.

The chain employs TRBV6-5 and TRBJ2-7, with D tentatively TRBD1 (6 bases). CDR3 length: 14 amino acids. The V and J ends lost 2 bases and 0 bases respectively, with 8 bases between them. The germline CDR1 and CDR2 sequences are MNHEY and SVGAGI. The CDR3, as DNA: TGTGCCAGCAGTTACCGGGACAACTCCTACGAGCAGTACTTC. Protein: CASSYRDNSYEQYF.

V gene TRBV30 combines with J gene TRBJ2-7; 12 nucleotides align to TRBD1. V shed 2 bases, J shed 5 bases, and the junction held 7 bases outside the gene matches. Germline V CDR1 and CDR2: GTSNPN, SVGIG (reference sequence). The CDR3 length is 15 residues. Here the CDR3 DNA reads TGTGCCTGGAGTCATCCTGGGACAGGGGGCCACGAGCAGTACTTC. It specifies CAWSHPGTGGHEQYF.

This clonotype is a singleton in its sample. J is TRBJ2-5 and V is TRBV20-1; D might be TRBD2 (5 bases). This CDR3 comprises 14 residues. The germline CDR1 and CDR2 sequences are DFQATT and SNEGSKA (reference sequence). V shed 0 bases and J shed 4 bases, with 12 bases lying between them. CDR3 sequence: CSARDFEGRETQYF. The CDR3 DNA sequence: TGCAGTGCTAGAGATTTCGAGGGCCGAGAGACCCAGTACTTC.

This rearrangement joins TRBV6-2 or TRBV6-3 to TRBJ2-3; 8 bases fit TRBD1. The CDR3 totals 15 residues. The germline V gene has CDR1 MNHEY and CDR2 SVGEGT. J lost 2 bases, V lost 10 bases, and 11 bases had no gene match. CDR3: CATRHRDRNTDTQYF. The CDR3 bases are TGTGCCACCCGACACCGGGACAGGAACACAGATACGCAGTATTTT.

The chain uses TRBV19 and TRBJ2-1, with D perhaps matching TRBD2 (6 bases). Trimming took off 5 bases at V and 5 bases at J, with 13 bases between the two ends. Germline V gene sequence: CDR1 LNHDA, CDR2 SQIVND (reference sequence). This CDR3 is 14 amino acids long. The CDR3 loop is CASSARAGNNEQFF. The CDR3 DNA follows: TGTGCCAGTAGTGCCCGCGCGGGGAACAATGAGCAGTTCTTC.

The chain joins TRBV29-1 to TRBJ2-7; D is perhaps TRBD1 (6 bases). V was trimmed by 7 bases and J by 5 bases, leaving 18 bases between them. Per germline, CDR1 SQVTM and CDR2 ANQGSEA. The CDR3 runs 13 residues. CDR3 DNA sequence: TGCAGCGCCTACGTATTGGACAGCAACGAGCAGTACTTC. Amino acid sequence: CSAYVLDSNEQYF.

The chain recombines TRBV19 with TRBJ1-4; no reliable D call. V was trimmed by 3 bases and J by 7 bases, leaving 12 bases between them. Germline-derived CDR1 and CDR2 are LNHDA and SQIVND (reference sequence). This CDR3 spans 14 amino acids. CDR3 amino acids: CASSIGGAGEKLFF. In DNA form, the CDR3 reads TGTGCCAGTAGTATCGGCGGTGCGGGTGAAAAACTGTTTTTT. The full variable domain, rest sourced from reference TRBV19 and TRBJ1-4, is DGGITQSPKYLFRKEGQNVTLSCEQNLNHDAMYWYRQDPGQGLRLIYYSQIVNDFQKGDIAEGYSVSREKKESFPLTVTSAQKNPTAFYLCASSIGGAGEKLFFGSGTQLSVL.

As concerns this clonotype: One end of the junction fails to match germline, which may point to a read error. The chain carries TRBV29-1 and TRBJ1-1, with 7 bases fitting TRBD1. Germline loops: CDR1 SQVTM, CDR2 ANQGSEA. The CDR3 is 12 residues long. Here the CDR3 DNA reads TGCAGCGTTGGGAGGGGGCCCACTGAGGCTTTCTTT. It is translated as CSVGRGPTEAFF.

V is TRBV15 and J is TRBJ1-5, with TRBD1 matching over 8 bases. J gave up 4 bases and V 2 bases, and 4 bases lay outside the gene matches. The CDR3 is 15 amino acids. The germline V gene has CDR1 LNHNV and CDR2 YYDKDF (reference sequence). The CDR3 loop is CATSRSRGPNQPQHF. The DNA for the CDR3 is TGTGCCACCAGCAGAAGCAGGGGGCCGAATCAGCCCCAGCATTTT.

DNA for the CDR3: TGTGCCGTACAATCGGGACTAGCGTCGAGCACCGGGGAGCTGTTTTTT. This encodes CAVQSGLASSTGELFF. The chain employs TRBV19 and TRBJ2-2, with 10 bases that match TRBD2. This CDR3 spans 16 amino acids. Germline loops: CDR1 LNHDA, CDR2 SQIVND (reference sequence). V shed 11 bases and J 4 bases; nucleotides not matched to a gene: 13.

This clonotype was found once. The chain recombines TRBV27 with TRBJ2-1, with 9 bases fitting TRBD2. Germline CDR1 is MNHEY and CDR2 is SMNVEV (reference sequence). The CDR3 is 15 amino acids. J lost 4 bases, V lost 7 bases, and 8 bases had no gene match. The CDR3 DNA follows: TGTGCCAGCACCGCTAGCGGGGAGGGTTACAATGAGCAGTTCTTC. Amino acid sequence: CASTASGEGYNEQFF.

DNA of the CDR3: TGTGCCAGCAGCCCCCATCGTCCCGCACAGGGTCCCAACAATGAGCAGTTCTTC. Protein sequence: CASSPHRPAQGPNNEQFF. This sequence joins TRBV21-1 and TRBJ2-1; the D segment call TRBD1 is taken from the table without a DNA check. TRBV21-1 is a listed pseudogene. The CDR3 extends over 18 amino acids.

The V and J genes are TRBV11-2 and TRBJ2-1; a weak D match, TRBD1 (5 bases). The germline V gene encodes CDR1 SGHAT and CDR2 FQNNGV. The CDR3 runs 14 residues. V was trimmed by 6 bases and J by 8 bases, leaving 17 bases between them. The CDR3 DNA sequence: TGTGCCAGCAGTCAAGAGAAGGGGCAGGATGAGCAGTTCTTC. It yields the protein CASSQEKGQDEQFF.

This clonotype was detected a few times. The chain employs TRBV19 and TRBJ1-1; 8 bases fit TRBD1. This CDR3 spans 14 amino acids. J gave up 5 bases and V 4 bases, and 6 bases lay outside the gene matches. Per germline, CDR1 LNHDA and CDR2 SQIVND (reference sequence). This chain's CDR3 is CASSSQGARTEAFF. In DNA, the CDR3 is TGTGCCAGTAGTAGCCAGGGGGCCAGGACTGAAGCTTTCTTT.

The chain has TRBV27 and TRBJ2-5, with TRBD2 matching 11 bases. The junction had 8 bases not matched to a gene; V was cut back by 9 bases and J by 5 bases. The CDR3 totals 14 residues. The germline V gene has CDR1 MNHEY and CDR2 SMNVEV (reference sequence). As DNA, the CDR3 is TGTGCCAGTCCGCTAGCGGGAGGTGTTGAGACCCAGTACTTC. Its translation is CASPLAGGVETQYF.